This is a list of T cell receptor beta chains from one sample in a study of blood T cell repertoires in COVID-19. Sequencing was performed with immunoSEQ multiplex PCR; in TCRdb, only in-frame clones are kept and a portion is missing. The data contain over 300,000 clones, approximately 87% of them singletons. Sequencing input: PBMCs or T cells enriched from blood (not recorded which). Receptors originate from a woman younger than 45 with acute COVID-19. Each CDR3 is given with its conserved first and last residue. A D gene is named only where the DNA matches it firmly. Size is omitted from some rows. Given values are once, few, many or a class for expanded clones.

- TRBJ1-4 once TRBV19 CASNGQTNEKLFF TGTGCCAGTAATGGGCAAACTAATGAAAAACTGTTTTTT
- TRBJ2-3 - TRBV12-5 CASVPDRPTDTQYF TGTGCTAGTGTTCCCGACAGACCCACAGATACGCAGTATTTT
TRBD1 TRBJ2-1 - TRBV19 CASSFGTGGGLEQFF TGTGCCAGTAGTTTCGGGACAGGGGGCGGATTGGAGCAGTTCTTC
- TRBJ1-6 - TRBV3-1/TRBV3-2 CASREGGGPPLHF TGTGCCAGCAGGGAGGGAGGAGGACCACCCCTCCACTTT
- TRBJ1-2 - TRBV24-1 CATSPPGDYGYTF TGTGCCACCAGTCCACCAGGGGACTATGGCTACACCTTC
- TRBJ1-4 - TRBV5-1 CASSFPQGHNEKLFF TGCGCCAGCAGCTTCCCACAGGGACATAATGAAAAACTGTTTTTT
- TRBJ1-4 - TRBV5-6 CASSLVVRTEDEKLFF TGTGCCAGCAGCTTGGTAGTACGGACAGAGGATGAAAAACTGTTTTTT
- TRBJ2-7 - TRBV7-6 CASSLEIRDEQYF TGTGCCAGCAGCTTAGAAATCCGAGATGAGCAGTACTTC
TRBD1 TRBJ1-2 - TRBV5-1 CASSSGQEVNGYTF TGCGCCAGCAGCTCGGGACAGGAGGTGAATGGCTACACCTTC
- TRBJ2-1 - TRBV2 CASSGVGNEQFF TGTGCCAGCAGCGGGGTTGGGAATGAGCAGTTCTTC
- TRBJ2-3 - TRBV2 CASRRTPQAPQYF TGTGCCAGCAGACGGACACCCCAGGCTCCGCAGTATTTT
TRBD1 TRBJ2-7 - TRBV25-1 CASGDSSWQYF TGTGCCAGCGGGGACAGCTCCTGGCAGTACTTC
TRBD1 TRBJ2-7 - TRBV7-8 CASSAAGTGVYEQYF TGTGCCAGCAGCGCTGCCGGGACAGGGGTGTACGAGCAGTACTTC
TRBD1 TRBJ1-6 - TRBV4-1 CASSHAIGTGALSPLHF TGCGCCAGCAGCCACGCGATCGGGACAGGGGCTTTATCACCCCTCCACTTT
- TRBJ1-1 - TRBV5-5 CASSFLPLRTNTEAFF TGTGCCAGCAGCTTCCTTCCTCTACGTACCAACACTGAAGCTTTCTTT
- TRBJ1-6 - TRBV3-1/TRBV3-2 CASSHPQGRVESPLHF TGTGCCAGCAGCCACCCCCAAGGGCGGGTCGAGTCTCCCCTCCACTTT
TRBD2 TRBJ2-3 - TRBV10-3 CAISVAGDTTDTQYF TGTGCCATCAGTGTAGCGGGAGATACCACAGATACGCAGTATTTT
- TRBJ1-5 few TRBV19 CASRSDLIGSQPQHF TGTGCCAGTAGATCGGACCTTATTGGGAGTCAGCCCCAGCATTTT
- TRBJ2-7 - TRBV4-1 CASSAYLAYEQYF TGCGCCAGCAGCGCTTACTTAGCCTACGAGCAGTACTTC
TRBD1 TRBJ2-7 few TRBV27 CASRFGTGHYEQYF TGTGCCAGCAGGTTCGGGACAGGTCACTACGAGCAGTACTTC
- TRBJ2-3 - TRBV7-3 CASSSLPDTQYF TGTGCCAGCAGCTCTCTCCCCGATACGCAGTATTTT
- TRBJ2-1 - TRBV5-1 CASSGQGGNNEQFF TGCGCCAGCAGCGGGCAAGGAGGGAATAATGAGCAGTTCTTC
- TRBJ2-7 - TRBV4-1 CASSQQTGSYEQYF TGCGCCAGCAGCCAACAAACAGGCTCCTACGAGCAGTACTTC
TRBD2 TRBJ2-3 - TRBV5-6 CASSLFSGGAEDTQYF TGTGCCAGCAGCTTGTTTAGCGGGGGGGCCGAAGATACGCAGTATTTT
- TRBJ1-1 - TRBV6-5 CASSYSHRVPTEAFF TGTGCCAGCAGTTACTCGCACAGGGTTCCGACTGAAGCTTTCTTT
- TRBJ1-1 - TRBV4-1 CASSQEGGPGTEAFF TGCGCCAGCAGCCAAGAAGGTGGTCCGGGGACTGAAGCTTTCTTT
- TRBJ1-5 - TRBV10-3 CAISELQFSAQHF TGTGCCATCAGTGAGTTACAGTTCTCGGCCCAGCATTTT
- TRBJ1-5 once TRBV6-6 CASSVELSRGKPSDNQPQHF TGTGCCAGCAGCGTTGAACTAAGCCGGGGGAAGCCTTCAGACAATCAGCCCCAGCATTTT
TRBD2 TRBJ2-7 - TRBV6-2/TRBV6-3 CASSAQRGQQYF TGTGCCAGCAGTGCTCAGCGGGGCCAGCAGTACTTC
TRBD1 TRBJ2-5 - TRBV7-3 CASRRDRGREETQYF TGTGCCAGCAGACGGGACAGGGGGCGCGAAGAGACCCAGTACTTC
TRBD2 TRBJ2-2 - TRBV9 CASSPGASGVRAGELFF TGTGCCAGCAGCCCCGGGGCAAGCGGGGTAAGAGCCGGGGAGCTGTTTTTT
- TRBJ2-7 - TRBV6-2/TRBV6-3 CASSLPWRGLPYEQYF TGTGCCAGCAGCCTACCTTGGAGGGGACTTCCCTACGAGCAGTACTTC
TRBD1 TRBJ2-1 few TRBV4-2 CASSQDLMTGVEQFF TGTGCCAGCAGCCAAGATCTTATGACAGGGGTTGAGCAGTTCTTC
- TRBJ1-1 - TRBV27 CASSLSTGDFEAFF TGTGCCAGCAGTTTATCCACAGGCGACTTTGAAGCTTTCTTT
TRBD1 TRBJ1-2 - TRBV24-1 CATSDRGQVPGYTF TGTGCCACCAGTGATCGGGGACAGGTCCCTGGCTACACCTTC
- TRBJ2-2 - TRBV30 CAWSLGSTTGELFF TGTGCCTGGAGTTTGGGCAGTACCACCGGGGAGCTGTTTTTT
- TRBJ2-3 - TRBV2 CASSDYAGNTDTQYF TGTGCCAGCAGTGATTATGCAGGTAACACAGATACGCAGTATTTT
- TRBJ1-1 - TRBV5-1 CASSPPRDVDTEAFF TGCGCCAGCAGCCCCCCCCGGGATGTCGACACTGAAGCTTTCTTT
TRBD2 TRBJ2-3 - TRBV5-1 CASSPDATSGGTDTQYF TGCGCCAGCAGCCCGGACGCGACTAGCGGGGGGACAGATACGCAGTATTTT
TRBD2 TRBJ2-7 - TRBV7-2 CASSLEAGGDRYF TGTGCCAGCAGCTTAGAGGCGGGGGGGGACCGGTACTTC
TRBD1 TRBJ2-7 - TRBV2 CASSGQGFTEQYF TGTGCCAGCAGTGGACAGGGTTTTACCGAGCAGTACTTC
TRBD2 TRBJ2-1 - TRBV7-3 CASSASGGLANEQFF TGTGCCAGCTCAGCTAGCGGGGGCCTCGCCAATGAGCAGTTCTTC
- TRBJ1-3 once TRBV2 CASSDPVISGNTIYF TGTGCCAGCAGTGATCCCGTTATCTCTGGAAACACCATATATTTT
TRBD2 TRBJ2-7 - TRBV9 CASSSTSGGSEQYF TGTGCCAGCAGCTCCACTAGCGGGGGGTCCGAGCAGTACTTC
- TRBJ2-5 - TRBV29-1 CSVLEGTETQYF TGCAGCGTCTTGGAGGGGACAGAGACCCAGTACTTC
TRBD1 TRBJ2-5 - TRBV12-5 CASGRGTAQETQYF TGTGCTAGTGGTCGTGGGACAGCTCAAGAGACCCAGTACTTC